This TCR beta chain derives from a study of T cells expressing NK-cell markers. TCRdb processed the 5' RACE reads again and assigns one entry to each CDR3 protein, with no DNA. Recorded here are fewer than 550,000 distinct CDR3 sequences; the top ten clones represent roughly 1.4%. This CDR3 has 12 amino acids. Germline V gene sequence: CDR1 GTSNPN, CDR2 SVGIG (reference sequence). This sequence joins TRBV30 and TRBJ1-1; as DNA is missing, the TRBD1 call by TCRdb cannot be tested. The TCR sequence derives from a woman between 50 and 59 years old in good health. The specimen sequenced was blood T cells: a sorted CD56 or NKG2C T cell subset, CD4+ or CD8+ T cells, or bulk PBMC T cells (not recorded which). The CDR3 sequence is CAWSRGEAEAFF. Using reference TRBV30 and TRBJ1-1 for the parts outside the CDR3, the full variable domain is SQTIHQWPATLVQPVGSPLSLECTVEGTSNPNLYWYRQAAGRGLQLLFYSVGIGQISSEVPQNLSASRPQDRQFILSSKKLLLSDSGFYLCAWSRGEAEAFFGQGTRLTVV.